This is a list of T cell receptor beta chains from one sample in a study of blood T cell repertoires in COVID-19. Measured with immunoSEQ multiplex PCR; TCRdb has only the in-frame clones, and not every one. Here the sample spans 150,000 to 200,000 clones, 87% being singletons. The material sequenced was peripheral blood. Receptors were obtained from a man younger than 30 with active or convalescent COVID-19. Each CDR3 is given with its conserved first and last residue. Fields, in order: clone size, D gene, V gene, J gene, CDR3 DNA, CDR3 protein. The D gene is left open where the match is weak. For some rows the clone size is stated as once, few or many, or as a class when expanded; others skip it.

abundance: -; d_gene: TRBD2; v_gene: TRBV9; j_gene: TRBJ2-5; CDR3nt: TGTGCCAGCAGCGTGTCGCGGGGGGGCCGGGAGACCCAGTACTTC; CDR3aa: CASSVSRGGRETQYF
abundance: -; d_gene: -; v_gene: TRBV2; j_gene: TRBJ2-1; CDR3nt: TGTGCCAGCAGTTGGGCCGCAGAAACGTTCTTC; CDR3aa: CASSWAAETFF
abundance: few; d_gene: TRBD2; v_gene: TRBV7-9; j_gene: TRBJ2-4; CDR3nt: TGTGCCAGCAGCTACCCCGAGCGGGAGGGGAACATTCAGTACTTC; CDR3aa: CASSYPEREGNIQYF
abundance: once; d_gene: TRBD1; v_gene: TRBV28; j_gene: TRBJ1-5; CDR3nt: TGTGCCATCCGGGACAGGGAACTCAGTCGCAATCAGCCCCAGCATTTT; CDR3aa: CAIRDRELSRNQPQHF
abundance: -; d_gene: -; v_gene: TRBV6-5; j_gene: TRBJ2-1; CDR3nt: TGTGCCAGCCCCCAGGACAGCCACAATGAGCAGTTCTTC; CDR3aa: CASPQDSHNEQFF
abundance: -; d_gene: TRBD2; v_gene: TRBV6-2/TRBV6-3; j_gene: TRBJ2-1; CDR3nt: TGTGCCAGCAGTTACCCGGGACTAGCGGTAGTAAATGAGCAGTTCTTC; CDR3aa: CASSYPGLAVVNEQFF
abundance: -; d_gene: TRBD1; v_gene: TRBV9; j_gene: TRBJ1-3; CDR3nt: TGTGCCAGCAGCGGGCGAGACAGGGCGTCGGGAAACACCATATATTTT; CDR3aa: CASSGRDRASGNTIYF
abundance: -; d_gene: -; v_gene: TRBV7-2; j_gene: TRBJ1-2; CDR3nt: TGTGCCAGCAGTGTGGAGGGGAGACCTAGAACCTATGGCTACACCTTC; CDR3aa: CASSVEGRPRTYGYTF
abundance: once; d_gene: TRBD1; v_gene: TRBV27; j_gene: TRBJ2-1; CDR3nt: TGTGCCAGCAGTCCGGGACAGTTTCCCTACAATGAGCAGTTCTTC; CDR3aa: CASSPGQFPYNEQFF
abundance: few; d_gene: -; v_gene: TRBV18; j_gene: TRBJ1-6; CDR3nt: TGTGCCAGCTCACTAGACAGGAATTCACCCCTCCACTTT; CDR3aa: CASSLDRNSPLHF
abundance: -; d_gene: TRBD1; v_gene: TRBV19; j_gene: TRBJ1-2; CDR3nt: TGTGCCAGTCAACCACCGGGACAGAGAAACTATGGCTACACCTTC; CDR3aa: CASQPPGQRNYGYTF
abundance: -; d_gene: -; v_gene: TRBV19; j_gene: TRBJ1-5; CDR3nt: TGTGCCAGTAGTATCCCAACAGCCCATAGCAATCAGCCCCAGCATTTT; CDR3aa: CASSIPTAHSNQPQHF
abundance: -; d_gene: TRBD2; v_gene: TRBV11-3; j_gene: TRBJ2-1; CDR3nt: TGTGCCAGCAGCTTAATTGGGGCTAGCGGGGGGACCAATGAGCAGTTCTTC; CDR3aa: CASSLIGASGGTNEQFF
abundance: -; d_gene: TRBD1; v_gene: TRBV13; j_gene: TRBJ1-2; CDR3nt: TGTGCCAGCAGCATGGGGCACAGGGGCGGATATGGCTACACCTTC; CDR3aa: CASSMGHRGGYGYTF
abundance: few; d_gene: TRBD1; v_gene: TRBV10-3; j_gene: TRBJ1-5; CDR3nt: TGTGCCATCAGTGAGGCGGGACAGGGCAATCAGCCCCAGCATTTT; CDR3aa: CAISEAGQGNQPQHF
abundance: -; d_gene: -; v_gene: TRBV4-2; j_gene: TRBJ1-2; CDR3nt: TGTGCCAGCAGCCAAGACCTAACCGGCTATGGCTACACCTTC; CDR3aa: CASSQDLTGYGYTF